This TCR beta chain was sequenced in a study of T-cell reconstitution after alpha-beta-depleted transplantation in children. Study results and limitations: The origin of alpha-beta T cells about two months after transplant was reportedly several hundred expanded graft clones. T-cell counts and diversity were attributed mostly to newly produced T cells one year after transplant. Surviving recipient cells, namely T cells and thymic progenitors, were the source of high day-60 TCRbeta diversity in some patients.

This CDR3 has 17 residues. V was clipped by 1 base and J by 4 bases; unmatched bases: 8. The germline gives CDR1 SGHAT, CDR2 FQNNGV. This clonotype was counted a few times. The antigen remains undetermined. The TCRbeta library was prepared with unique molecular identifiers. TCRdb passed the PCR reads through MiXCR, listing each CDR3 protein once. The sample lists 250,000 to 400,000 distinct CDR3 sequences; around 25% were seen once. The sequence derives from a male patient under 18 who had a stem cell transplant for acute lymphoblastic leukemia, so the T cells may come from the graft donor. The chain uses TRBV11-2 and TRBJ2-1; 9 bases fit TRBD2. The sample consisted of PBMCs, mostly from graft donor cells, taken 180 days after TCRalphabeta/CD19-depleted stem cell transplant. The CDR3 reads CASSLVGLAGSYNEQFF. The CDR3, as DNA: TGTGCCAGCAGCTTAGTGGGGCTAGCGGGAAGTTACAATGAGCAGTTCTTC.